The 5 T cell receptor beta chains below all came from one sample that was sequenced in a study of blood T cells in healthy people across ages. A second PCR, run for about 7 to 11 cycles, used a sample-barcoded 5' primer plus a J-beta primer mix. TCRdb reanalysed the 5' RACE reads using MiXCR and keeps one entry per CDR3 protein. The sample shows some 1,000,000 distinct CDR3 sequences, roughly a quarter of them seen only once. In addition, the sample was reused for a study of T cells of mothers and their children.

Specimen: blood. These receptors were taken from a girl aged 2-15 years in good health.

The rearrangement uses TRBV5-4 and TRBJ2-3; the D is unclear. Per the germline V gene, CDR1 is SGHNT and CDR2 is YYREEE (reference sequence). V lost 1 base, J lost 0 bases, and 12 bases lay in between. The CDR3 has 16 residues. CDR3 residues: CASSLWTYSSTDTQYF. The CDR3 DNA is TGTGCCAGCAGCTTGTGGACCTACTCTAGCACAGATACGCAGTATTTT.

The chain combines TRBV4-2 with TRBJ2-5, with 8 bases matching TRBD2. CDR3 length: 15 amino acids. CDR1 is LGHNA, CDR2 YNFKEQ, per germline. V dropped 5 bases and J dropped 2; count of bases not matched to a gene: 7. CDR3 sequence: CASSGVQRGQETQYF. The CDR3 DNA is TGTGCCAGCAGCGGAGTGCAGCGGGGGCAAGAGACCCAGTACTTC.

This chain links TRBV29-1 with TRBJ2-5, with a possible D match to TRBD1 (6 bases). TRBJ2-7 explains the end of the DNA better; the J call may be wrong. The CDR3 sequence is 13 residues long. The germline CDR1 and CDR2 sequences are SQVTM and ANQGSEA. DNA for the CDR3: TGCAGCGTGATCCGAGGACAGCAGCTCGAGCAGTACTTC. It codes for CSVIRGQQLEQYF.

V and J are TRBV5-4 and TRBJ2-7; no definite D call. V was shortened by 2 bases and J by 2 bases, with 14 bases between the two germline ends. Germline V gene lookup returns CDR1 SGHNT and CDR2 YYREEE (reference sequence). This CDR3 has 15 amino acids. The CDR3 region is CASSFSADATYEQYF. As DNA, the CDR3 is TGTGCCAGCAGCTTTAGTGCGGACGCAACCTACGAGCAGTACTTC.

The chain joins TRBV20-1 to TRBJ1-4, with 8 bases lining up with TRBD1. CDR1 DFQATT and CDR2 SNEGSKA come from the germline V gene (reference sequence). The CDR3 runs 12 residues. The junction had 10 bases not matched to a gene; V was cut back by 7 bases and J by 12 bases. The CDR3: CSVYTGGEELFF. The DNA for the CDR3 is TGCAGTGTTTACACAGGGGGAGAAGAACTGTTTTTT.